The clone carrying this TCR beta chain was found a few times. Antigen specificity is unknown. This sample stems from a study of PD-1 blockade in mismatch repair-deficient tumors. Study details: Patients had approximately 12 mismatch repair-deficient cancer types and were previously treated and progressing.

Points from the study as a whole: Rapid post-treatment expansion, then contraction, generally preceding radiologic response, marked tumor-resident clones.

V shed 6 bases and J shed 5 bases, with 14 bases lying between them. Germline V gene lookup returns CDR1 MNHNS and CDR2 SASEGT. This CDR3 spans 14 amino acids. Here immunoSEQ multiplex PCR was the method, and the copy in TCRdb shows in-frame clones only, minus some. The sample holds 120,000 or so clones, roughly nine tenths seen once. Three pembrolizumab responders had their TCRs sequenced. V gene TRBV6-1 combines with J gene TRBJ2-1; TRBD1 is a possible D gene (5 bases). The sequences come from peripheral blood, collected 44 weeks after starting pembrolizumab. This receptor was identified in an adult with mismatch repair-deficient cancer. The CDR3 bases are TGTGCCAGCAGCTCCACAGTGACAGACAATGAGCAGTTCTTC. Protein product: CASSSTVTDNEQFF.